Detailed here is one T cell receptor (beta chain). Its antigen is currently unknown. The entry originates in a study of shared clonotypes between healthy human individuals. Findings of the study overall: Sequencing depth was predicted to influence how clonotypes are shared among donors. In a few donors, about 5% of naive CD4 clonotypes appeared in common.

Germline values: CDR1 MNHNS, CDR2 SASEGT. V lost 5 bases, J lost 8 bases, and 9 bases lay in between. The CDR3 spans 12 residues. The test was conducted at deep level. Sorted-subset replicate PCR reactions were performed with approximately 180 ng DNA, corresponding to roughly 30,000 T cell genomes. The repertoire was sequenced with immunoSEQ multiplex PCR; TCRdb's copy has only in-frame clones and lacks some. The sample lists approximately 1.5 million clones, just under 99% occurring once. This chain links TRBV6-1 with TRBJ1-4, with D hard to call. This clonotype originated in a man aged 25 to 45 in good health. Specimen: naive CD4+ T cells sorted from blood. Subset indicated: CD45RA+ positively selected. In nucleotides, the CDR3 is TGTGCCAGCAGTCACTCGATCGAAAAACTGTTTTTT. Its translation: CASSHSIEKLFF.